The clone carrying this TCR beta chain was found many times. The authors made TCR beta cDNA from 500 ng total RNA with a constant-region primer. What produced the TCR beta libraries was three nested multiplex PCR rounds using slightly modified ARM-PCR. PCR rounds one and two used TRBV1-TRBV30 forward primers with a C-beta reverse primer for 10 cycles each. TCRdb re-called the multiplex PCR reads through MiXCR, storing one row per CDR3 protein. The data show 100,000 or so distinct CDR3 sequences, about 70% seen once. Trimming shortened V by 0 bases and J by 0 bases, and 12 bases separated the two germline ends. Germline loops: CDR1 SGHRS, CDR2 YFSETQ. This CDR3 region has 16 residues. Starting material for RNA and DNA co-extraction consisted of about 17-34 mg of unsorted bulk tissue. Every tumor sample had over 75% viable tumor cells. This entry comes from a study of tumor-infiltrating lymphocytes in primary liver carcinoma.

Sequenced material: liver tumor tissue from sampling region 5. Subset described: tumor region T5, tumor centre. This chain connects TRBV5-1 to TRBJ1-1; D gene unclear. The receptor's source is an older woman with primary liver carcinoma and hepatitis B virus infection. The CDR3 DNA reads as TGCGCCAGCAGCTTGGCGGGAGGCCGCATGAACACTGAAGCTTTCTTT. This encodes CASSLAGGRMNTEAFF.